These 19 T cell receptor beta chains were sequenced from one sample in a study of beta chain features in type 1 diabetes. Every bit of the isolated RNA underwent reverse transcription, so sequencing read expressed TCRB transcripts. Libraries were prepared by immunoSEQ multiplex PCR; TCRdb keeps only in-frame clonotypes and omits some of them. Found here are 160,000 or so clones, about 9.8% of them singletons; the top ten hold about 2.5%. Material for sequencing was central memory CD4+ T cells from blood. The receptors come from a woman in her late teens or twenties in good health.

This clone has just a few counts. The same CDR3 arises from other DNA sequences in this sample as well. The genes are TRBV5-1 and TRBJ2-5; 8 bases are a match to TRBD1. After removal of 2 bases from V and 5 bases from J, the junction contained 5 bases not matched to a gene. This CDR3 contains 14 residues. The V gene's germline CDR1 is SGHRS and CDR2 YFSETQ. The CDR3 is CASSLGQGRETQYF. The CDR3 coding sequence is TGCGCCAGCAGCTTAGGACAGGGTAGGGAGACCCAGTACTTC.

This clone appeared a few times. The chain employs TRBV30 and TRBJ2-6; D is unresolved. Germline V gene lookup returns CDR1 GTSNPN and CDR2 SVGIG (reference sequence). CDR3 length: 14 residues. Trimming removed 2 bases from V and 4 bases from J, with 9 bases in between. CDR3 in amino acids: CAWSYQWGANVLTF. The CDR3 region has the DNA TGTGCCTGGAGTTACCAGTGGGGGGCCAACGTCCTGACTTTC.

This chain links TRBV14 with TRBJ1-2, with 7 bases lining up with TRBD1. Germline V gene data show CDR1 as SGHDN and CDR2 as FVKESK. The V and J ends lost 4 bases and 6 bases, in that order; junction bases with no gene match: 5. There are 13 residues in the CDR3. The CDR3 DNA follows: TGTGCCAGCAGCCCACAGGGGAGCAATGGCTACACCTTC. Its protein is CASSPQGSNGYTF.

This clone was detected a few times. DNA for the CDR3: TGTGCCATCAGGCGGGAGGTAGGAGAGACCCAGTACTTC. It translates to CAIRREVGETQYF. The chain employs TRBV10-3 and TRBJ2-5, with TRBD2 identical over 8 bases. CDR3 length: 13 residues. Germline V lookup: CDR1 ENHRY, CDR2 SYGVKD. J gave up 4 bases and V 6 bases, and 4 bases lay outside the gene matches.

The chain uses TRBV15 and TRBJ1-1; 9 bases line up with TRBD1. The length of the CDR3 is 17 residues. J gave up 4 bases and V 1 base, and 10 bases lay outside the gene matches. CDR1 and CDR2 from the germline V gene are LNHNV and YYDKDF (reference sequence). DNA of the CDR3: TGTGCCACCAGCAGAGGTTTTTTAGGGGGACAGGGCACTGAAGCTTTCTTT. Amino acid sequence: CATSRGFLGGQGTEAFF.

The sample holds a few counts of this clone. The V and J genes are TRBV5-1 and TRBJ2-3; perhaps TRBD2 as D (6 bases). This CDR3 contains 16 residues. V lost 1 base, J lost 6 bases, and 18 bases lay in between. The V gene's germline CDR1 is SGHRS and CDR2 YFSETQ. Here the CDR3 reads CASSLTSGSTLDTQYF. In DNA form, the CDR3 reads TGCGCCAGCAGCTTGACAAGCGGGTCAACGCTGGATACGCAGTATTTT.

This clone was seen a handful of times. This sequence joins TRBV5-1 and TRBJ2-4; TRBD2 matches at 10 bases. The CDR3 covers 15 residues. Losses at the gene ends were 0 bases for V and 8 bases for J; bases not matched to a gene: 5. CDR1 SGHRS and CDR2 YFSETQ come from the germline V gene. The chain's CDR3 is CASSLASGGGHIQYF. CDR3 DNA: TGCGCCAGCAGCTTGGCTAGCGGGGGTGGACACATTCAGTACTTC.

This clone was detected only a few times. The V call is TRBV19, the J call TRBJ1-1, with 9 bases matching TRBD1. This CDR3 contains 15 residues. The germline V gene encodes CDR1 LNHDA and CDR2 SQIVND (reference sequence). V lost 1 base, J lost 10 bases, and 10 bases stayed unmatched. CDR3 loop: CASSIAGTGQSRAFF. The DNA of the CDR3 is TGTGCCAGTAGTATAGCCGGGACAGGGCAAAGTAGAGCTTTCTTT. Together with reference TRBV19 and TRBJ1-1, the CDR3 gives the full variable domain: DGGITQSPKYLFRKEGQNVTLSCEQNLNHDAMYWYRQDPGQGLRLIYYSQIVNDFQKGDIAEGYSVSREKKESFPLTVTSAQKNPTAFYLCASSIAGTGQSRAFFGQGTRLTVV.

Note on this clone: A much bigger clone sits one base away, suggesting this may be a read error. The rearrangement uses TRBV11-3 and TRBJ1-1, with TRBD1 matching 10 bases. V lost 4 bases to trimming and J lost 3 bases; unmatched junction nucleotides: 2. The germline V gene has CDR1 SGHNT and CDR2 YENEEA. The CDR3 is 14 residues long. In DNA, the CDR3 is TGTGCCAGCAGCTCGGACAGGGGGTACACTGAAGCTTTCTTT. Its protein is CASSSDRGYTEAFF.

This clone was found many times. The V call is TRBV4-1, the J call TRBJ2-5; 8 nucleotides agree with TRBD2. With V trimmed by 5 bases and J by 1 base, 3 bases remained unmatched. Per germline, CDR1 MGHRA and CDR2 YSYEKL. The CDR3 contains 14 residues. The CDR3 bases are TGCGCCAGCAGCAAGACTAGCGTCCAAGAGACCCAGTACTTC. This codes for CASSKTSVQETQYF.

This clone was picked up a small number of times. This chain's CDR3 is CASSHSGGKTDTQYF. The CDR3 region has the DNA TGTGCCAGCTCACACAGCGGGGGGAAGACAGATACGCAGTATTTT. The chain couples TRBV18 to TRBJ2-3, with 9 bases aligning to TRBD2. The V and J ends lost 4 bases and 3 bases, in that order; junction bases with no gene match: 5. Germline V lookup: CDR1 KGHSH, CDR2 LQKENI. The CDR3 loop spans 15 amino acids.

This chain links TRBV2 with TRBJ1-2, with 8 bases matching TRBD1. The CDR3 is 13 amino acids. Germline V gene data show CDR1 as SNHLY and CDR2 as FYNNEI. V shed 5 bases, J shed 8 bases, and the junction held 7 bases outside the gene matches. Here the CDR3 reads CASSSQGVEGYTF. Here the CDR3 DNA reads TGTGCCAGCAGTTCACAGGGGGTAGAGGGCTACACCTTC.

In this sample, this clone turned up a few times. V is TRBV7-2 and J is TRBJ2-3, with D perhaps TRBD1 (6 bases). The CDR3 has 13 amino acids. V lost 1 base and J lost 6, with 8 bases in between. Germline CDR1 is SGHTA and CDR2 is FQGNSA. This chain's CDR3 is CASSLDREDTQYF. The CDR3 DNA follows: TGTGCCAGCAGCTTAGACAGGGAGGATACGCAGTATTTT.

The chain combines TRBV29-1 with TRBJ2-5, with D unresolved. CDR1 is SQVTM and CDR2 is ANQGSEA in the germline V gene. The CDR3 covers 11 residues. V dropped 4 bases and J dropped 2 bases, with 5 bases sitting between them. The CDR3 protein is CSVAGQETQYF. The CDR3 DNA follows: TGCAGCGTTGCGGGTCAAGAGACCCAGTACTTC.

This chain links TRBV12-5 with TRBJ2-1; D perhaps matches TRBD1 (5 bases). CDR3 length equals 10 residues. Looked up from germline, CDR1 is LGHNT and CDR2 is FRNRAP. CDR3 coding DNA: TGTGCCTTGGGGCCGAGTGAGCAGTTCTTC. It specifies CALGPSEQFF.

The chain has TRBV11-2 and TRBJ2-2; 8 nucleotides match TRBD2. Trimming at V came to 5 bases and at J to 8 bases, leaving 4 bases not matched to a gene. Germline V gene data show CDR1 as SGHAT and CDR2 as FQNNGV. The CDR3 is made up of 13 amino acids. The CDR3 bases are TGTGCCAGCAGCCTGGGACTAGGAGGGGAGCTGTTTTTT. Its translation is CASSLGLGGELFF.

The chain employs TRBV6-1 and TRBJ2-3, with TRBD2 matching over 8 bases. Germline-derived CDR1 and CDR2 are MNHNS and SASEGT. The CDR3 loop spans 14 amino acids. V lost 3 bases, J lost 3 bases, and 2 bases stayed unmatched. The CDR3 sequence: CASSEGLETDTQYF. The CDR3 DNA reads TGTGCCAGCAGTGAGGGACTAGAAACAGATACGCAGTATTTT.

This clone was counted only a few times. V usage is TRBV7-2 and J usage is TRBJ1-1; 7 bases fit TRBD1. Germline V lookup: CDR1 SGHTA, CDR2 FQGNSA. Unmatched junction bases numbered 15, after V lost 5 bases and J lost 0 bases. This CDR3 has 18 residues. CDR3 residues: CASSRRAPGGNMNTEAFF. CDR3 coding DNA: TGTGCCAGCAGCCGAAGGGCGCCAGGGGGGAACATGAACACTGAAGCTTTCTTT.

The sample holds many counts of this clone. The chain is built from TRBV29-1 and TRBJ2-3; 7 nucleotides align to TRBD1. There are 12 residues in the CDR3. V shed 6 bases, J shed 2 bases, and the junction held 2 bases outside the gene matches. Germline CDR1 is SQVTM and CDR2 is ANQGSEA. CDR3 loop: CSVGQTTDTQYF. The CDR3 nucleotides read TGCAGCGTGGGACAGACCACAGATACGCAGTATTTT.